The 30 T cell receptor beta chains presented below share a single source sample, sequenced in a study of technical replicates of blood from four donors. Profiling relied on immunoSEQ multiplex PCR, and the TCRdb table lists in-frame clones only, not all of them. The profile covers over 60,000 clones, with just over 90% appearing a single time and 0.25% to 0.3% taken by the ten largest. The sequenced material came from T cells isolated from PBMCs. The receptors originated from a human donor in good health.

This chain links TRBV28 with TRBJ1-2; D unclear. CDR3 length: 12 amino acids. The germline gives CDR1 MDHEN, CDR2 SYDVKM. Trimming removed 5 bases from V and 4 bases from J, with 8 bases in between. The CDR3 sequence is CASSVYSYGYTF. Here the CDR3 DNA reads TGTGCCAGCAGTGTATACAGCTATGGCTACACCTTC.

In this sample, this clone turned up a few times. CDR3 nucleotide sequence: TGTGCCTGGAGTCCAGGTATACAGCCCCAGCATTTT. This sequence encodes CAWSPGIQPQHF. This sequence joins TRBV30 and TRBJ1-5; D is undetermined. The CDR3 covers 12 residues. V was clipped by 2 bases and J by 7 bases, with 9 bases between them. Germline CDR1 is GTSNPN and CDR2 is SVGIG (reference sequence). Variable domain in full (rest from reference TRBV30 and TRBJ1-5): SQTIHQWPATLVQPVGSPLSLECTVEGTSNPNLYWYRQAAGRGLQLLFYSVGIGQISSEVPQNLSASRPQDRQFILSSKKLLLSDSGFYLCAWSPGIQPQHFGDGTRLSIL.

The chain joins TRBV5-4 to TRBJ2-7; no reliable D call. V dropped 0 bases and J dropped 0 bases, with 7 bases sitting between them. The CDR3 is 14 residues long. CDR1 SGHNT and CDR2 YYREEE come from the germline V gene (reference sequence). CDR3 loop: CASSLVPSSYEQYF. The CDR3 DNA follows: TGTGCCAGCAGCTTGGTGCCGAGCTCCTACGAGCAGTACTTC.

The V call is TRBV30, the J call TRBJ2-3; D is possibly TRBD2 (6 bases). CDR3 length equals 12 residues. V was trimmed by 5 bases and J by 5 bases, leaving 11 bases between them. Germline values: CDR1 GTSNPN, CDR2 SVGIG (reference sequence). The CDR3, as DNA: TGTGCCTGGGGGAGGTTTGGAGATACGCAGTATTTT. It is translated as CAWGRFGDTQYF.

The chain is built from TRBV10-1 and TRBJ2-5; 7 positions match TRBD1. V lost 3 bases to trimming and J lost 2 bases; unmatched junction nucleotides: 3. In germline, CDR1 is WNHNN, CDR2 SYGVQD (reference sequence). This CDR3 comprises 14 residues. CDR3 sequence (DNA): TGCGCCAGCAGTGACGGGACAGCACAAGAGACCCAGTACTTC. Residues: CASSDGTAQETQYF.

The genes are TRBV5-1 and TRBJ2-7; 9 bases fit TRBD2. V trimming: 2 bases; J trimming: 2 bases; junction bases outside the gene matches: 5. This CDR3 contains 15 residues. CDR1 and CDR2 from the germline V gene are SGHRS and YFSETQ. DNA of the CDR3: TGCGCCAGCAGCTTCGTTAGCGGGGGAGCCTACGAGCAGTACTTC. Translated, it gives CASSFVSGGAYEQYF.

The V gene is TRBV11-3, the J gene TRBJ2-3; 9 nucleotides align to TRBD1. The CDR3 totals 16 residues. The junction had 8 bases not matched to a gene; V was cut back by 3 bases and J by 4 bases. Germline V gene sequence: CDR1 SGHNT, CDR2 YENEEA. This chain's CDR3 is CASSLGRDRAADTQYF. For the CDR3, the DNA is TGTGCCAGCAGCTTGGGCCGGGACAGGGCGGCAGATACGCAGTATTTT.

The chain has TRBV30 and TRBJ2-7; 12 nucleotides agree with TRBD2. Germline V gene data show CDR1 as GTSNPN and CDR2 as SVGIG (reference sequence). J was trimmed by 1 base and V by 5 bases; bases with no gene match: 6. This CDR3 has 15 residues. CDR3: CAWHPGTSGSYEQYF. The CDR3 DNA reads TGTGCCTGGCACCCCGGGACTAGCGGGTCCTACGAGCAGTACTTC.

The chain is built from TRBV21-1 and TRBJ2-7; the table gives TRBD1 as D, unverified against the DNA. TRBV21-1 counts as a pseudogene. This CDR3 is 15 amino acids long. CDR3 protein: CASSCHRTGPYEQYF. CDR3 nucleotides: TGTGCCAGCAGCTGTCATAGGACAGGGCCCTACGAGCAGTACTTC.

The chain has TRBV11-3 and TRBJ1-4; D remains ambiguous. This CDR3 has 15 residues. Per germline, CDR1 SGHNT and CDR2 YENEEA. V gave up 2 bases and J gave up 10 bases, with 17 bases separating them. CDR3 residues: CASSLRGSGSRKLFF. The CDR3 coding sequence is TGTGCCAGCAGCTTACGAGGATCCGGGAGTAGAAAACTGTTTTTT.

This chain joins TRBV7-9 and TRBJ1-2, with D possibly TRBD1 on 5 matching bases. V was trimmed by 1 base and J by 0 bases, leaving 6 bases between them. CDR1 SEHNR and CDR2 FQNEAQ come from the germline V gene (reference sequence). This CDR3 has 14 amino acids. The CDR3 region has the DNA TGTGCCAGCAGCTTAGGGGGCGCTAACTATGGCTACACCTTC. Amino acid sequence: CASSLGGANYGYTF.

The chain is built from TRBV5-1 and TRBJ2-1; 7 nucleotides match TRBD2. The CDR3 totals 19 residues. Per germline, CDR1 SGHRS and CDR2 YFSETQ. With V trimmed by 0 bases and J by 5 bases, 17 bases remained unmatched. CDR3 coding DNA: TGCGCCAGCAGCTTGGCCCTTTTTGGTAGCGGGCTACCAGACAATGAGCAGTTCTTC. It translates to CASSLALFGSGLPDNEQFF. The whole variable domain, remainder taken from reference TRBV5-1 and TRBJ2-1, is KAGVTQTPRYLIKTRGQQVTLSCSPISGHRSVSWYQQTPGQGLQFLFEYFSETQRNKGNFPGRFSGRQFSNSRSEMNVSTLELGDSALYLCASSLALFGSGLPDNEQFFGPGTRLTVL.

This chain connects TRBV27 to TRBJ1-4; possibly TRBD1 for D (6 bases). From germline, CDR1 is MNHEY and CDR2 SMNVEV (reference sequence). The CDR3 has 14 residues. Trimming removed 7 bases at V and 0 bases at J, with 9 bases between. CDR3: CASKQGATNEKLFF. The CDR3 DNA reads TGTGCCAGCAAACAGGGTGCAACTAATGAAAAACTGTTTTTT.

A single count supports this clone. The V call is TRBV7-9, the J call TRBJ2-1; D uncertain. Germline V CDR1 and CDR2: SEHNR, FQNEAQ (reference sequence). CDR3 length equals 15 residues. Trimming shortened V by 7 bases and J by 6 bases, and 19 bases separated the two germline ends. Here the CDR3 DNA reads TGTGCCAGCACGCCTTTTAGCAAAGTAAGCAATGAGCAGTTCTTC. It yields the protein CASTPFSKVSNEQFF.

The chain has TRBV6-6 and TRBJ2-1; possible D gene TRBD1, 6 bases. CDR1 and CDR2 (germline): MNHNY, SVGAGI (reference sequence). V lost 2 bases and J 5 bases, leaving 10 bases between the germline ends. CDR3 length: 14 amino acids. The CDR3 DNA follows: TGTGCCAGCAGTTACCCCGACAGGCACAATGAGCAGTTCTTC. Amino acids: CASSYPDRHNEQFF.

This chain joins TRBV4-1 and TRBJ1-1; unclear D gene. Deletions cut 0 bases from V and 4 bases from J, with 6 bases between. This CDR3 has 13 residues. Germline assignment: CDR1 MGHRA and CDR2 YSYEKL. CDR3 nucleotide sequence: TGCGCCAGCAGCCAAGATCGGAGCACTGAAGCTTTCTTT. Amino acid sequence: CASSQDRSTEAFF.

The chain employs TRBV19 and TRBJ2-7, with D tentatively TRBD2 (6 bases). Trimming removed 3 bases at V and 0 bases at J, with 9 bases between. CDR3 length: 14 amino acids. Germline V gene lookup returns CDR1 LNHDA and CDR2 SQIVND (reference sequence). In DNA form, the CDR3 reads TGTGCCAGTAGTATGGGTAGCGGCTCCTACGAGCAGTACTTC. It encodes CASSMGSGSYEQYF.

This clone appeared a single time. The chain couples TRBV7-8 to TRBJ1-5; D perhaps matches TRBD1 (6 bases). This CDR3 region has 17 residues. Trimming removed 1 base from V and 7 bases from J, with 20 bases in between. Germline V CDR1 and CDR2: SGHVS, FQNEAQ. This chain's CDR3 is CASSLDHHPGHWQPQHF. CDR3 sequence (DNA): TGTGCCAGCAGCTTAGACCATCACCCGGGACACTGGCAGCCCCAGCATTTT.

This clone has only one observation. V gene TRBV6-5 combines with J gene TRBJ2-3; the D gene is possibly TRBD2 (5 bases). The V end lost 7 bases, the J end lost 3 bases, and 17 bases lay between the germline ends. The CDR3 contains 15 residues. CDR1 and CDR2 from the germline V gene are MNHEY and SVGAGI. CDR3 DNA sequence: TGTGCCAGCAAGAGGGCCGCCGCGCCGACAGATACGCAGTATTTT. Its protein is CASKRAAAPTDTQYF.

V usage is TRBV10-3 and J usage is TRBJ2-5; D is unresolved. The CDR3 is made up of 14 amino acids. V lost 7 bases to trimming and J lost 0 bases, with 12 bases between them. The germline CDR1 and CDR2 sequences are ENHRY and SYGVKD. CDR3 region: CAITATPYQETQYF. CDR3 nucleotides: TGTGCCATCACCGCCACTCCGTACCAAGAGACCCAGTACTTC.

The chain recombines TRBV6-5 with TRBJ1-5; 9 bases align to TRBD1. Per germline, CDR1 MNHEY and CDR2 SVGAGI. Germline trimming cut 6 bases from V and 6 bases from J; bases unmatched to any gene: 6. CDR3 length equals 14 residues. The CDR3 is CASRAQGAGQPQHF. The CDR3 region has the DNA TGTGCCAGCAGAGCACAGGGGGCGGGTCAGCCCCAGCATTTT.

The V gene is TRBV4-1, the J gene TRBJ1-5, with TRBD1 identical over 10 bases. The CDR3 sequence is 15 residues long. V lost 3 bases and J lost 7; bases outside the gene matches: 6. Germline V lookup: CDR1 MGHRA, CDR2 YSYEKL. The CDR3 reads CASSQTDRGNQPQHF. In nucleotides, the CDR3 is TGCGCCAGCAGCCAGACGGACAGGGGGAACCAGCCCCAGCATTTT.

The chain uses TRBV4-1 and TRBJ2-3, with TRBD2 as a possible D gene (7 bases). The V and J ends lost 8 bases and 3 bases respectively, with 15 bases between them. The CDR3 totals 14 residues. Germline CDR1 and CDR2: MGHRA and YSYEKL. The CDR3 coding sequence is TGCGCCAGCGACGGGGGCGGGAGTACAGATACGCAGTATTTT. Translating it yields CASDGGGSTDTQYF.

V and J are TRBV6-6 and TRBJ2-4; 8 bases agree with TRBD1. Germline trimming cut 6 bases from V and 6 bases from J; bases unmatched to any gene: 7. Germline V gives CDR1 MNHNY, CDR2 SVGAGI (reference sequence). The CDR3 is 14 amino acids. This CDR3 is CASRHGQGRNIQYF. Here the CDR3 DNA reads TGTGCCAGCAGACACGGACAGGGTAGAAACATTCAGTACTTC.

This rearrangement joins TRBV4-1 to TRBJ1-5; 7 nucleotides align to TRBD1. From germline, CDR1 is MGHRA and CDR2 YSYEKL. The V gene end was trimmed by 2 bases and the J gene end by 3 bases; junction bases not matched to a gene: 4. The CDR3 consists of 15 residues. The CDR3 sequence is CASSQSGQINQPQHF. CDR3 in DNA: TGCGCCAGCAGCCAATCGGGACAGATCAATCAGCCCCAGCATTTT.

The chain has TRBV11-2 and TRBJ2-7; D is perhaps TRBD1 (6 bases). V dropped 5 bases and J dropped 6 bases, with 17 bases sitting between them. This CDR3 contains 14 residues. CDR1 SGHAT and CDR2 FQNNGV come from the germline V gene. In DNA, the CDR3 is TGTGCCAGCAGCCCTGCACAGGGATCGGCCGAGCAGTACTTC. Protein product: CASSPAQGSAEQYF.

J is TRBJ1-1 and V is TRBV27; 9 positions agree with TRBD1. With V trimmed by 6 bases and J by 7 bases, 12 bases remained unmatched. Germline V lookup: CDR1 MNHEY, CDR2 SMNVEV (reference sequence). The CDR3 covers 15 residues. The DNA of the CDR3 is TGTGCCAGCAGCGACTCCGGGACAGGGCTGCTTGAAGCTTTCTTT. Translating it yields CASSDSGTGLLEAFF.

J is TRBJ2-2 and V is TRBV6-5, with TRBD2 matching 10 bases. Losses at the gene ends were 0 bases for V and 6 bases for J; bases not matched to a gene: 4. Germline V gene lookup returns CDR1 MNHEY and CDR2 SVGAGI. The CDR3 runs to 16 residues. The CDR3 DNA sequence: TGTGCCAGCAGTTACTCAAGCGGGGGGGCGGCCGGGGAGCTGTTTTTT. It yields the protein CASSYSSGGAAGELFF.

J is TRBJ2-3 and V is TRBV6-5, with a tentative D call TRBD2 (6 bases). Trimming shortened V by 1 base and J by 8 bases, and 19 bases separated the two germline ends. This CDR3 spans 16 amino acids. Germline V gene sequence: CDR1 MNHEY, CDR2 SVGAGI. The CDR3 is CASSYWGLSSGVTQYF. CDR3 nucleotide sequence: TGTGCCAGCAGTTACTGGGGACTCTCGTCAGGAGTTACGCAGTATTTT.

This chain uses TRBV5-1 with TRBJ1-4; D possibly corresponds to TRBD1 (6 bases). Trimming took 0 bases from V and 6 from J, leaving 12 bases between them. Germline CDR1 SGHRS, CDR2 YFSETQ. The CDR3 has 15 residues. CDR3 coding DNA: TGCGCCAGCAGCTTGGAACAGGGTGGTTATGAAAAACTGTTTTTT. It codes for CASSLEQGGYEKLFF.